The 7 T cell receptor beta chains listed next were all sequenced from one sample in a study of blood T cell repertoires in COVID-19. The table came from immunoSEQ multiplex PCR; TCRdb's copy has only in-frame clones and leaves some out. The sample carries just over 95,000 clones, around nine tenths recorded once. The specimen sequenced was peripheral blood. The receptors stem from a human donor in a cohort sampled during active COVID-19.

The chain joins TRBV27 to TRBJ2-7; 7 positions agree with TRBD1. Looked up from germline, CDR1 is MNHEY and CDR2 is SMNVEV (reference sequence). Losses at the gene ends were 8 bases for V and 6 bases for J; bases not matched to a gene: 13. The CDR3 length is 14 residues. The CDR3 loop is CASSLLSPGGEQYF. The CDR3 DNA reads as TGTGCCAGCTCATTACTATCCCCAGGGGGCGAGCAGTACTTC.

The chain couples TRBV15 to TRBJ1-1, with D possibly TRBD1 on 5 matching bases. From germline, CDR1 is LNHNV and CDR2 YYDKDF (reference sequence). The CDR3 totals 15 residues. V gave up 0 bases and J gave up 5 bases, with 13 bases separating them. The chain's CDR3 is CATSREGGMRTEAFF. The DNA of the CDR3 is TGTGCCACCAGCAGAGAGGGGGGGATGAGGACTGAAGCTTTCTTT.

This clone was observed a few times. The chain has TRBV4-2 and TRBJ1-4; 12 bases map to TRBD1. With V trimmed by 4 bases and J by 6 bases, 12 bases remained unmatched. Germline-derived CDR1 and CDR2 are LGHNA and YNFKEQ. There are 18 residues in the CDR3. The CDR3 nucleotides read TGTGCCAGCAGCCTACCCGGGACAGGGGGCGAGGGGGATGAAAAACTGTTTTTT. Translating gives CASSLPGTGGEGDEKLFF.

The chain combines TRBV19 with TRBJ2-1; 16 bases match TRBD2. The germline CDR1 and CDR2 sequences are LNHDA and SQIVND (reference sequence). The length of the CDR3 is 16 residues. V gave up 6 bases and J gave up 8 bases; unmatched junction bases: 7. The CDR3 loop reads CASRGLAGGPAHEQFF. The CDR3 DNA sequence: TGTGCCAGTAGGGGACTAGCGGGAGGGCCGGCCCATGAGCAGTTCTTC.

This chain links TRBV9 with TRBJ1-6; the D gene is possibly TRBD1 (5 bases). This CDR3 has 15 residues. Trimming took off 2 bases at V and 7 bases at J, with 13 bases between the two ends. The V gene's germline CDR1 is SGDLS and CDR2 YYNGEE. CDR3 nucleotide sequence: TGTGCCAGCAGCGTTGACCATACAGGAAATTCACCCCTCCACTTT. It specifies CASSVDHTGNSPLHF.

The chain recombines TRBV29-1 with TRBJ2-7, with D possibly TRBD1 on 5 matching bases. From germline, CDR1 is SQVTM and CDR2 ANQGSEA. The CDR3 is 12 amino acids. The V end was cut by 4 bases, the J end by 4 bases, with 11 bases between. This CDR3 reads CSVGWGGYEQYF. DNA for the CDR3: TGCAGCGTTGGCTGGGGCGGTTACGAGCAGTACTTC.

As to this clone: One end of the junction varies from germline; a read error may be responsible. The CDR3 loop reads CASSPRTGATDF. The CDR3 bases are TGTGCCAGCTCACCCCGGACAGGGGCTACGGACTTC. The V gene is TRBV18, the J gene TRBJ1-2; TRBD1 aligns across 9 bases. Germline V gene data show CDR1 as KGHSH and CDR2 as LQKENI. The length of the CDR3 is 12 residues.